The 14 T cell receptor beta chains below come from one sample, sequenced in a study of regulatory T cells in long-lasting Graves disease. Time point in this sample: persistent/refractory GD, antithyroid drugs over 5 years with positive TRAb. Preparation of the TCR library used RNA extracted from PBMCs. Library construction for TCR beta used iRepertoire HTBI primers and Arm-PCR of CDR3 regions. TCRdb reprocessed the multiplex PCR reads via MiXCR and lists one record per CDR3 protein. Of more than 300,000 distinct CDR3 sequences in the sample, less than 20% were seen once. The sample here was peripheral blood mononuclear cells (PBMCs), taken when the disease was refractory, from a patient treated with antithyroid drugs. All receptors derive from a female donor with Graves disease.

J is TRBJ1-2 and V is TRBV4-1; 9 bases agree with TRBD1. Germline V gene sequence: CDR1 MGHRA, CDR2 YSYEKL. Trimming took 2 bases from V and 4 from J; bases not matched to a gene: 5. This CDR3 comprises 15 residues. CDR3 loop: CASSQTETGGYGYTF. CDR3 DNA: TGCGCCAGCAGCCAAACCGAGACAGGGGGCTATGGCTACACCTTC.

This clonotype occurred many times. The CDR3 nucleotides are TGTGCCAGCAGTGAAGAACTCGGAAATCAGCCCCAGCATTTT. Its protein is CASSEELGNQPQHF. The rearrangement links TRBV2 to TRBJ1-5, with no clear D. Germline-derived CDR1 and CDR2 are SNHLY and FYNNEI. CDR3 length equals 14 residues. Deletions cut 1 base from V and 4 bases from J, with 8 bases between.

This clonotype has at least ten counts. The gene calls are TRBV10-3 and TRBJ1-6; D gene uncertain. Trimming took off 4 bases at V and 10 bases at J, with 14 bases between the two ends. CDR3 length: 14 residues. The germline CDR1 and CDR2 sequences are ENHRY and SYGVKD. The CDR3 coding sequence is TGTGCCATCAGTGTGGACTTACTGGGGTCACCCCTCCACTTT. This translates into CAISVDLLGSPLHF.

This clonotype was seen at least ten times. The chain employs TRBV20-1 and TRBJ1-5; weak D call: TRBD1 (6 bases). V was trimmed by 0 bases and J by 6 bases, leaving 18 bases between them. CDR1 and CDR2 (germline): DFQATT, SNEGSKA (reference sequence). The CDR3 contains 16 residues. The CDR3 DNA reads as TGCAGTGCTAGAGAGGGGGGCAGGAGGGGAAGTCAGCCCCAGCATTTT. Amino acid sequence: CSAREGGRRGSQPQHF.

This chain links TRBV20-1 with TRBJ2-7, with TRBD2 matching 9 bases. This CDR3 is 16 amino acids long. V lost 3 bases and J lost 4; bases outside the gene matches: 13. Germline assignment: CDR1 DFQATT and CDR2 SNEGSKA (reference sequence). For the CDR3, the DNA is TGCAGTGCTAGGGATGGCGGGAGGGCAGGGGTTTACGAGCAGTACTTC. It is translated as CSARDGGRAGVYEQYF.

This clonotype was observed at least ten times. The V and J genes are TRBV7-2 and TRBJ2-5; TRBD1 matches at 8 bases. In germline, CDR1 is SGHTA, CDR2 FQGNSA. The CDR3 is 16 residues long. The ends lost 2 bases at V and 4 bases at J; junction bases unmatched: 9. As DNA, the CDR3 is TGTGCCAGCAGCTTATCCCCCACAGGGGGTCGAGAGACCCAGTACTTC. Protein: CASSLSPTGGRETQYF.

This clonotype was seen at least ten times. The CDR3 sequence is CASREPKDGYTF. The CDR3 coding sequence is TGTGCCAGCAGGGAACCGAAGGATGGCTACACCTTC. The V call is TRBV6-1, the J call TRBJ1-2; D unclear. The ends were cut back, 6 bases at V and 6 bases at J, with 11 bases in the middle. The CDR3 length is 12 residues. Germline CDR1 reads MNHNS; CDR2 reads SASEGT.

This clonotype came up many times. The chain couples TRBV5-1 to TRBJ2-2; D may be TRBD1 (6 bases). V dropped 0 bases and J dropped 2 bases, with 8 bases sitting between them. Per the germline V gene, CDR1 is SGHRS and CDR2 is YFSETQ. This CDR3 region has 15 residues. CDR3 protein: CASSLAQGNTGELFF. The CDR3 coding sequence is TGCGCCAGCAGCTTGGCACAGGGCAACACCGGGGAGCTGTTTTTT.

This CDR3 reads CSVATGAAETQYF. The CDR3 bases are TGCAGCGTCGCTACAGGGGCAGCAGAGACCCAGTACTTC. The chain is built from TRBV29-1 and TRBJ2-5, with 7 bases that match TRBD1. The V gene end was trimmed by 6 bases and the J gene end by 4 bases; junction bases not matched to a gene: 8. This CDR3 is built from 13 residues. CDR1 is SQVTM and CDR2 is ANQGSEA in the germline V gene. Full variable domain (missing parts from reference TRBV29-1 and TRBJ2-5): SAVISQKPSRDICQRGTSLTIQCQVDSQVTMMFWYRQQPGQSLTLIATANQGSEATYESGFVIDKFPISRPNLTFSTLTVSNMSPEDSSIYLCSVATGAAETQYFGPGTRLLVL.

The chain's CDR3 is CASSPRNRGDGYTF. CDR3 DNA: TGTGCCAGCAGTCCAAGGAACCGAGGAGATGGCTACACCTTC. This chain connects TRBV27 to TRBJ1-2; D uncertain. This CDR3 has 14 amino acids. The germline gives CDR1 MNHEY, CDR2 SMNVEV (reference sequence). The ends were cut back, 5 bases at V and 6 bases at J, with 16 bases in the middle.

This clonotype came up a few times. This chain uses TRBV5-5 with TRBJ2-5; 11 nucleotides align to TRBD2. V lost 4 bases, J lost 3 bases, and 5 bases stayed unmatched. The CDR3 extends over 15 amino acids. Germline V gene lookup returns CDR1 SGHKS and CDR2 YYEKEE (reference sequence). Here the CDR3 reads CASSAGLAAEETQYF. The CDR3 DNA is TGTGCCAGCAGCGCGGGACTAGCGGCGGAAGAGACCCAGTACTTC.

This clonotype came up a few times. The rearrangement uses TRBV29-1 and TRBJ2-4; possibly TRBD1 for D (5 bases). CDR1 SQVTM and CDR2 ANQGSEA come from the germline V gene. The ends were cut back, 0 bases at V and 1 base at J, with 16 bases in the middle. The CDR3 contains 17 residues. The CDR3 DNA is TGCAGCGTTGAAGAGGCAACAGGCTTAGGGGCCAAAAACATTCAGTACTTC. Protein product: CSVEEATGLGAKNIQYF.

V and J are TRBV6-1 and TRBJ2-2, with unresolved D. Per germline, CDR1 MNHNS and CDR2 SASEGT. The V end lost 4 bases, the J end lost 2 bases, and 14 bases lay between the germline ends. The CDR3 contains 16 residues. CDR3 amino acids: CASSAPYEANTGELFF. The DNA of the CDR3 is TGTGCCAGCAGTGCTCCCTACGAGGCTAACACCGGGGAGCTGTTTTTT.

This clonotype was observed at least ten times. The chain links TRBV12-3 or TRBV12-4 to TRBJ1-6; D perhaps matches TRBD1 (6 bases). Trimming stripped 1 base from V and 9 bases from J, with 10 bases between. The CDR3 has 14 amino acids. CDR3 sequence: CASSLEGHLSPLHF. The CDR3 DNA reads as TGTGCCAGCAGTTTAGAGGGACACCTTTCACCCCTCCACTTT.